Listed here are 26 T cell receptor beta chains from one sample, sequenced in a study of cytotoxic CD8 clonotypes in ibrutinib-treated CLL. Data came from immunoSEQ multiplex PCR; TCRdb stores just in-frame clones and leaves some out. There are approximately 130,000 clones in the sample; roughly 84% occur only once, and less than 4% lies in the top ten. The sequences come from PBMCs, collected after 24 months of ibrutinib treatment. Receptors were obtained from a human donor with chronic lymphocytic leukemia.

The rearrangement uses TRBV5-4 and TRBJ2-5; D is ambiguous. CDR3 size: 13 residues. The V gene's germline CDR1 is SGHNT and CDR2 YYREEE (reference sequence). V was shortened by 0 bases and J by 1 base, with 4 bases between the two germline ends. CDR3 sequence: CASSLGPQETQYF. The DNA for the CDR3 is TGTGCCAGCAGCTTGGGGCCCCAAGAGACCCAGTACTTC.

The J gene is TRBJ2-7, the V gene TRBV9; 9 positions agree with TRBD2. This CDR3 is built from 15 residues. V shed 0 bases, J shed 2 bases, and the junction held 3 bases outside the gene matches. Per the germline V gene, CDR1 is SGDLS and CDR2 is YYNGEE. DNA for the CDR3: TGTGCCAGCAGCGTAGGACTAGCGGCCCCCTACGAGCAGTACTTC. Translating it yields CASSVGLAAPYEQYF.

The genes are TRBV7-9 and TRBJ1-5; perhaps TRBD1 as D (5 bases). The CDR3 consists of 13 residues. The V end was cut by 4 bases, the J end by 7 bases, with 11 bases between. CDR1 is SEHNR, CDR2 FQNEAQ, per germline (reference sequence). CDR3 DNA sequence: TGTGCCAGCAGCTCCAGGTGGGACCAGCCCCAGCATTTT. Its translation: CASSSRWDQPQHF. Full variable domain (missing parts from reference TRBV7-9 and TRBJ1-5): DTGVSQNPRHKITKRGQNVTFRCDPISEHNRLYWYRQTLGQGPEFLTYFQNEAQLEKSRLLSDRFSAERPKGSFSTLEIQRTEQGDSAMYLCASSSRWDQPQHFGDGTRLSIL.

This clone was detected once. The rearrangement uses TRBV6-5 and TRBJ1-2; 7 positions agree with TRBD1. CDR1 is MNHEY, CDR2 SVGAGI, per germline. This CDR3 is 13 amino acids long. V shed 5 bases, J shed 2 bases, and the junction held 2 bases outside the gene matches. The CDR3, as DNA: TGTGCCAGCAGTGTGACAGGGAACTATGGCTACACCTTC. Protein sequence: CASSVTGNYGYTF.

The chain has TRBV5-5 and TRBJ1-2; 9 nucleotides align to TRBD1. CDR1 is SGHKS and CDR2 is YYEKEE in the germline V gene (reference sequence). V was pared by 3 bases and J by 7 bases, with 13 bases of the junction left unmatched. This CDR3 has 16 residues. The chain's CDR3 is CASSYPAGQGWGGYTF. Here the CDR3 DNA reads TGTGCCAGCAGCTACCCCGCGGGACAGGGCTGGGGTGGCTACACCTTC.

The CDR3 here is CAWILGRMNTEAFF. CDR3 bases: TGTGCCTGGATACTCGGGAGAATGAACACTGAAGCTTTCTTT. The chain recombines TRBV30 with TRBJ1-1; unclear D gene. The V and J ends lost 4 bases and 0 bases respectively, with 12 bases between them. Germline-derived CDR1 and CDR2 are GTSNPN and SVGIG (reference sequence). CDR3 length: 14 amino acids.

The chain is built from TRBV5-6 and TRBJ1-6, with 10 nucleotides matching TRBD1. V lost 3 bases to trimming and J lost 11 bases; unmatched junction nucleotides: 14. The CDR3 totals 17 residues. Germline CDR1 reads SGHDT; CDR2 reads YYEEEE. The chain's CDR3 is CASSSDRGRLIEAPLHF. CDR3 DNA sequence: TGTGCCAGCAGCTCCGACAGGGGGCGCCTTATAGAAGCACCCCTCCACTTT.

This clone occurred once. The V and J genes are TRBV5-4 and TRBJ2-3; TRBD2 aligns across 8 bases. Germline-derived CDR1 and CDR2 are SGHNT and YYREEE (reference sequence). With V trimmed by 2 bases and J by 5 bases, 10 bases remained unmatched. The CDR3 has 16 amino acids. The CDR3 region is CASSFYLAGGVDTQYF. In DNA, the CDR3 is TGTGCCAGCAGCTTCTACTTGGCGGGGGGTGTAGATACGCAGTATTTT.

This clone was seen a handful of times. CDR3 nucleotides: TGTGCCAGCAACAGGGGAGGGAACACCATATATTTT. It yields the protein CASNRGGNTIYF. The V and J genes are TRBV11-2 and TRBJ1-3; 7 positions agree with TRBD1. The CDR3 has 12 residues. V lost 7 bases and J lost 7; bases outside the gene matches: 4. Germline CDR1 SGHAT, CDR2 FQNNGV.

The rearrangement links TRBV7-2 to TRBJ2-4; 9 nucleotides line up with TRBD2. The V segment lost 1 base and the J segment 0 bases; nucleotides outside the gene matches: 7. The CDR3 totals 18 residues. Germline assignment: CDR1 SGHTA and CDR2 FQGNSA. In DNA, the CDR3 is TGTGCCAGCAGCTTAGGTCTAGCGGGGACTCTAGCCAAAAACATTCAGTACTTC. It codes for CASSLGLAGTLAKNIQYF.

In regard to this clone: Because the CDR3 is missing its conserved closing phenylalanine or tryptophan, this is likely a read error. This CDR3 is CASSGLPGQWGYEQYL. CDR3 nucleotide sequence: TGTGCCAGCAGTGGACTCCCGGGACAGTGGGGATACGAGCAGTACCTC. V is TRBV2 and J is TRBJ2-7; 7 bases are shared with TRBD1. V shed 4 bases and J 4 bases; nucleotides not matched to a gene: 13. The CDR3 length is 16 residues. Per the germline V gene, CDR1 is SNHLY and CDR2 is FYNNEI.

J is TRBJ1-4 and V is TRBV6-1; 8 nucleotides line up with TRBD1. CDR1 and CDR2 (germline): MNHNS, SASEGT. V lost 4 bases and J lost 5; bases outside the gene matches: 3. The CDR3 is 14 amino acids. This CDR3 is CASSGRQGNEKLFF. DNA of the CDR3: TGTGCCAGCAGTGGAAGACAGGGGAATGAAAAACTGTTTTTT.

V gene TRBV7-8 combines with J gene TRBJ1-2; the D is unclear. Trimming took 1 base from V and 6 from J, leaving 12 bases between them. Germline V gene lookup returns CDR1 SGHVS and CDR2 FQNEAQ. The CDR3 has 14 residues. The DNA of the CDR3 is TGTGCCAGCAGCTTAGGGGTCAGACGGAATGGCTACACCTTC. Protein: CASSLGVRRNGYTF.

This rearrangement joins TRBV6-5 to TRBJ1-6; 7 bases match TRBD1. Trimming removed 2 bases from V and 7 bases from J; junction bases left unmatched: 2. CDR1 is MNHEY, CDR2 SVGAGI, per germline. CDR3 length equals 14 residues. The CDR3 reads CASSYRTGNSPLHF. DNA for the CDR3: TGTGCCAGCAGTTACCGGACAGGCAATTCACCCCTCCACTTT.

This chain uses TRBV7-7 with TRBJ2-5, with D possibly matching TRBD2 (6 bases). The germline CDR1 and CDR2 sequences are SSHAT and FNYEAQ (reference sequence). The V gene lost 5 bases and the J gene lost 2 bases, with 9 bases spanning the gap. This CDR3 region has 13 residues. The CDR3 spells CASSRAGQETQYF. CDR3 in DNA: TGTGCCAGCAGCCGCGCGGGGCAAGAGACCCAGTACTTC.

This chain connects TRBV7-2 to TRBJ1-6; TRBD1 might be the D (5 bases). Germline V gene sequence: CDR1 SGHTA, CDR2 FQGNSA. The ends were cut back, 5 bases at V and 5 bases at J, with 16 bases in the middle. The CDR3 sequence is 16 residues long. The CDR3 reads CASSRSLGGNNSPLHF. The CDR3 DNA reads TGTGCCAGCAGCCGATCTTTGGGGGGGAATAATTCACCCCTCCACTTT.

The rearrangement links TRBV6-5 to TRBJ2-7; D unresolved. In germline, CDR1 is MNHEY, CDR2 SVGAGI. Trimming stripped 6 bases from V and 3 bases from J, with 15 bases between. This CDR3 is 14 amino acids long. CDR3 region: CASSPRDPDYEQYF. The CDR3 DNA reads TGTGCCAGCAGCCCCAGAGACCCGGACTACGAGCAGTACTTC.

The V gene is TRBV11-2, the J gene TRBJ2-7; perhaps TRBD2 as D (6 bases). Trimming stripped 7 bases from V and 3 bases from J, with 22 bases between. The CDR3 is 16 amino acids. Looked up from germline, CDR1 is SGHAT and CDR2 is FQNNGV. CDR3 in DNA: TGTGCCAGCAACCTGGGGGGTGAGGCCCTAGTCTACGAGCAGTACTTC. Protein: CASNLGGEALVYEQYF.

The chain uses TRBV5-1 and TRBJ2-3; D remains unclear. From germline, CDR1 is SGHRS and CDR2 YFSETQ. The V gene lost 0 bases and the J gene lost 2 bases, with 10 bases spanning the gap. CDR3 size: 15 residues. The DNA for the CDR3 is TGCGCCAGCAGCTTGGGGGCCTCACTCACAGATACGCAGTATTTT. This translates into CASSLGASLTDTQYF.

The chain uses TRBV12-2 and TRBJ2-7. TRBV12-2 is listed as a pseudogene. This CDR3 region has 17 residues. Here the CDR3 reads CASRLMLLGFAAYEQYF. In DNA, the CDR3 is TGTGCAAGTCGCTTAATGTTACTGGGATTCGCGGCGTACGAGCAGTACTTC.

This clone has a single count. The chain employs TRBV5-5 and TRBJ2-5, with 10 bases matching TRBD2. The germline CDR1 and CDR2 sequences are SGHKS and YYEKEE (reference sequence). The V gene end was trimmed by 2 bases and the J gene end by 5 bases; junction bases not matched to a gene: 0. The CDR3 is 13 residues long. The chain's CDR3 is CASSLLAGETQYF. In nucleotides, the CDR3 is TGTGCCAGCAGCTTACTAGCGGGGGAGACCCAGTACTTC.

This rearrangement joins TRBV10-3 to TRBJ2-7; no clear D. The germline V gene encodes CDR1 ENHRY and CDR2 SYGVKD. CDR3 length: 14 residues. The V gene lost 4 bases and the J gene lost 5 bases, with 15 bases spanning the gap. The CDR3 nucleotides are TGTGCCATCAGTGCCAACCAAAGGGCCCACGAGCAGTACTTC. Protein sequence: CAISANQRAHEQYF.

This rearrangement joins TRBV6-5 to TRBJ1-1; TRBD1 is a possible D gene (5 bases). Per the germline V gene, CDR1 is MNHEY and CDR2 is SVGAGI. The CDR3 sequence is 14 residues long. Trimming pared 2 bases from V and 1 base from J, leaving 8 bases between. The CDR3 spells CASSYRGANTEAFF. The CDR3 nucleotides read TGTGCCAGCAGTTACCGAGGGGCGAACACTGAAGCTTTCTTT.

The chain joins TRBV5-1 to TRBJ2-7, with 14 bases matching TRBD2. The junction had 1 base not matched to a gene; V was cut back by 2 bases and J by 6 bases. This CDR3 is built from 14 residues. CDR1 is SGHRS and CDR2 is YFSETQ in the germline V gene. The CDR3 is CASSLGLAGGEQYF. The CDR3 coding sequence is TGCGCCAGCAGCTTAGGACTAGCGGGGGGCGAGCAGTACTTC.

The chain employs TRBV5-4 and TRBJ1-1; D remains unclear. Trimming took off 2 bases at V and 1 base at J, with 12 bases between the two ends. The germline gives CDR1 SGHNT, CDR2 YYREEE (reference sequence). This CDR3 region has 15 residues. The CDR3 DNA sequence: TGTGCCAGCAGCTTAATGCTTGGGCGGAACACTGAAGCTTTCTTT. Translating it yields CASSLMLGRNTEAFF.

The chain has TRBV27 and TRBJ2-1; 11 nucleotides line up with TRBD2. Germline lookup yields CDR1 MNHEY and CDR2 SMNVEV (reference sequence). Losses at the gene ends were 5 bases for V and 5 bases for J; bases not matched to a gene: 14. The CDR3 has 18 amino acids. Here the CDR3 DNA reads TGTGCCAGCAGTGCCGACCGGTTACTAGCGGGGGAGGACAATGAGCAGTTCTTC. This translates into CASSADRLLAGEDNEQFF.